This TCR beta chain was obtained from a study of somatic mutations in cytotoxic T cells in rheumatoid arthritis. Background on the study: Patient blood (30 ml EDTA) was taken immediately after diagnosis and before treatment.

A remark on this clone: Its antigen is still unknown.

V gave up 1 base and J gave up 3 bases, with 12 bases separating them. Germline CDR1 reads MGHRA; CDR2 reads YSYEKL. CDR3 length equals 15 residues. Sequenced by immunoSEQ multiplex PCR; TCRdb stores in-frame clones only, minus some. The sample contains 10,000 to 15,000 clones, just under 80% of which appear only once. Study-wide findings and caveats: CD8+ T-cell clonality did not differ significantly between rheumatoid arthritis patients and age-matched healthy controls. The slight TRBV07 underrepresentation in rheumatoid arthritis patients received no adjustment for multiple comparisons. In about an eighth of the roughly 65 patients, the largest CD8+ clone exceeded 20% of CD8+ cells.

The sequence derives from an adult with rheumatoid arthritis. The sample taken for sequencing was CD8+ T cells sorted from blood. The rearrangement links TRBV4-1 to TRBJ1-2; D gene ambiguous. The CDR3 nucleotides read TGCGCCAGCAGCCAAGTTTTCCCAGCAGACTATGGCTACACCTTC. Translated: CASSQVFPADYGYTF.